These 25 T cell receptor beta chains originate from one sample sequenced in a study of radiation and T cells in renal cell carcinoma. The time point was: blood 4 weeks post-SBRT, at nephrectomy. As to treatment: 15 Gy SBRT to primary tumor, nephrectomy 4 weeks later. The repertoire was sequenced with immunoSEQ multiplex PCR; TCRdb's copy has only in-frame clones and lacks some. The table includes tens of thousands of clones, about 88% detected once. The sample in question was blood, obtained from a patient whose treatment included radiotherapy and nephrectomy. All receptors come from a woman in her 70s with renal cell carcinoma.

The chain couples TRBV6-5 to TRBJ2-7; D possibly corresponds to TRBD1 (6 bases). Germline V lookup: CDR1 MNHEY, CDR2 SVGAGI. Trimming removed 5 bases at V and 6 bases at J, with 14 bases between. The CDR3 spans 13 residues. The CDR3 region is CASSKTGYREQYF. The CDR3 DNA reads TGTGCCAGCAGTAAAACAGGGTATCGCGAGCAGTACTTC.

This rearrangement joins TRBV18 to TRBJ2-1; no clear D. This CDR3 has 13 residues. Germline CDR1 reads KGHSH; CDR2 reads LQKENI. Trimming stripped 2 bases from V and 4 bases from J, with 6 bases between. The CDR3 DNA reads TGTGCCAGCTCACCATGGCAGTACAATGAGCAGTTCTTC. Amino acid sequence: CASSPWQYNEQFF. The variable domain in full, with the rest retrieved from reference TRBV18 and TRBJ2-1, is NAGVMQNPRHLVRRRGQEARLRCSPMKGHSHVYWYRQLPEEGLKFMVYLQKENIIDESGMPKERFSAEFPKEGPSILRIQQVVRGDSAAYFCASSPWQYNEQFFGPGTRLTVL.

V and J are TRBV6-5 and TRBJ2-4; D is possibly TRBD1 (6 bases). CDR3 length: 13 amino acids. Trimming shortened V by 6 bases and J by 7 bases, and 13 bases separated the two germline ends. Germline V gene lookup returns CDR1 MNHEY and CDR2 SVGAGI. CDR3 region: CASRKDSNNIQYF. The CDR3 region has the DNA TGTGCCAGCAGAAAGGACAGCAATAACATTCAGTACTTC.

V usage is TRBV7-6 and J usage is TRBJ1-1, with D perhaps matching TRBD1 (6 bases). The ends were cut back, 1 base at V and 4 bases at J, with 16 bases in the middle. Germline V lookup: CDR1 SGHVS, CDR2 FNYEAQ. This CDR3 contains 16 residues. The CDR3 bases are TGTGCCAGCAGCTTAGGGGCAGGGGTGGCGGGCACTGAAGCTTTCTTT. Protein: CASSLGAGVAGTEAFF.

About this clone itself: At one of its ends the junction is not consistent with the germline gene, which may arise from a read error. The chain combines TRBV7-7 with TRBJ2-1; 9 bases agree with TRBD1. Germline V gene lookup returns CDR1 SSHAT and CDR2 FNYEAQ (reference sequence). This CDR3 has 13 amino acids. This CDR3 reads CASSPRQGGEQFF. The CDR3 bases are TGTGCTAGCAGCCCCAGACAGGGGGGTGAGCAGTTCTTC.

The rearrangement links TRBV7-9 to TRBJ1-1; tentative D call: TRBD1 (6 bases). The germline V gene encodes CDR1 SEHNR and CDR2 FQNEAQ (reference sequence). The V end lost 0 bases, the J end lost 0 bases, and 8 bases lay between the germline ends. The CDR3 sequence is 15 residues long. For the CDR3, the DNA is TGTGCCAGCAGCTTAGCGGGGGGCGTGAACACTGAAGCTTTCTTT. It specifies CASSLAGGVNTEAFF.

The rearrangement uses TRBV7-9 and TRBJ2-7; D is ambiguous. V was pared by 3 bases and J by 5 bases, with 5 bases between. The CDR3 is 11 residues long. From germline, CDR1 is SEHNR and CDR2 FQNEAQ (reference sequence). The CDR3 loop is CASSLWDEQYF. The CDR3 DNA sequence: TGTGCCAGCAGCTTGTGGGACGAGCAGTACTTC.

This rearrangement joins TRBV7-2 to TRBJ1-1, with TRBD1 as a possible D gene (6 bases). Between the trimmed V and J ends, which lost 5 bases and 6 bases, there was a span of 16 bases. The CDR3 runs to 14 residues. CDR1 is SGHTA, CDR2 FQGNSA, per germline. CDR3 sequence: CASSPSGGSAEAFF. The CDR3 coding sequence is TGTGCCAGCAGCCCATCCGGGGGCTCTGCTGAAGCTTTCTTT.

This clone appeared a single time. The CDR3 DNA reads TGTGCCAGCAGTGAACAAAGACGGACCGGGAATGAGCAGTTCTTC. It is translated as CASSEQRRTGNEQFF. The chain carries TRBV6-1 and TRBJ2-1; D not certain. The germline gives CDR1 MNHNS, CDR2 SASEGT. V lost 2 bases and J lost 7, with 15 bases in between. CDR3 size: 15 residues.

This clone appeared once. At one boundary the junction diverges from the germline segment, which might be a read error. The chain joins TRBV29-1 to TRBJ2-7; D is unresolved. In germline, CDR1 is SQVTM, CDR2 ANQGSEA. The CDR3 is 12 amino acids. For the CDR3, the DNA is TGCGGCGTTGTGGACGGAACCTACGAGCAGTACTTC. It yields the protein CGVVDGTYEQYF.

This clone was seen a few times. This CDR3 reads CASSRDDSNQPQHF. DNA for the CDR3: TGTGCCAGCAGCCGAGATGATAGCAATCAGCCCCAGCATTTT. The rearrangement joins TRBV7-9 to TRBJ1-5; unclear D gene. CDR1 SEHNR and CDR2 FQNEAQ come from the germline V gene (reference sequence). Between the trimmed V and J ends, which lost 5 bases and 0 bases, there was a span of 8 bases. This CDR3 has 14 residues. The whole variable domain, remainder taken from reference TRBV7-9 and TRBJ1-5, is DTGVSQNPRHKITKRGQNVTFRCDPISEHNRLYWYRQTLGQGPEFLTYFQNEAQLEKSRLLSDRFSAERPKGSFSTLEIQRTEQGDSAMYLCASSRDDSNQPQHFGDGTRLSIL.

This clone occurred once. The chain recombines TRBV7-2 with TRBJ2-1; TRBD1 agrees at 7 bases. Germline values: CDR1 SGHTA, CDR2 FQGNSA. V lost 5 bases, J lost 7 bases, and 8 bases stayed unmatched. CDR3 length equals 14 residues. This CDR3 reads CASSGRQGRNEQFF. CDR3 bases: TGTGCCAGCAGCGGGCGACAGGGCCGGAATGAGCAGTTCTTC.

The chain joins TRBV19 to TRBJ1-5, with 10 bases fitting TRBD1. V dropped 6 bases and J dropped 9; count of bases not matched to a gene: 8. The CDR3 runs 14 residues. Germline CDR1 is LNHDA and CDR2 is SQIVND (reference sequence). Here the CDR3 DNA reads TGTGCCAGTAGGCGGGACAGGGGCCAAGGGCCCCAGCATTTT. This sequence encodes CASRRDRGQGPQHF.

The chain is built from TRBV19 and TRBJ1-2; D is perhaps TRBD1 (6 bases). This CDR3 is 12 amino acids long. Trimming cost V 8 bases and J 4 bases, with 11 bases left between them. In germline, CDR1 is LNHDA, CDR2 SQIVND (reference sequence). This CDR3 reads CASVDRSYGYTF. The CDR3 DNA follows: TGTGCCAGTGTCGACAGGAGCTATGGCTACACCTTC.

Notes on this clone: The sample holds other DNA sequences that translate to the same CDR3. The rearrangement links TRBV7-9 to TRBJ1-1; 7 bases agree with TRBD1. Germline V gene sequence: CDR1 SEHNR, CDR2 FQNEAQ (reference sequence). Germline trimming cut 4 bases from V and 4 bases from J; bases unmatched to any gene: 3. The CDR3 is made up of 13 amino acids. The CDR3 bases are TGTGCCAGCAGCTCTTCAGGGGGCACTGAAGCTTTCTTT. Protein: CASSSSGGTEAFF. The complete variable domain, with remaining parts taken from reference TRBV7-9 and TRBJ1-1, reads DTGVSQNPRHKITKRGQNVTFRCDPISEHNRLYWYRQTLGQGPEFLTYFQNEAQLEKSRLLSDRFSAERPKGSFSTLEIQRTEQGDSAMYLCASSSSGGTEAFFGQGTRLTVV.

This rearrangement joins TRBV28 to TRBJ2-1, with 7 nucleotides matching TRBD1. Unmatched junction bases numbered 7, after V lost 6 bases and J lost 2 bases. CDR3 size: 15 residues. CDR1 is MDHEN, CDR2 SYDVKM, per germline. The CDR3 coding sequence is TGTGCCAGCAGCCGCGACAGGGTTGCCTACAATGAGCAGTTCTTC. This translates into CASSRDRVAYNEQFF.

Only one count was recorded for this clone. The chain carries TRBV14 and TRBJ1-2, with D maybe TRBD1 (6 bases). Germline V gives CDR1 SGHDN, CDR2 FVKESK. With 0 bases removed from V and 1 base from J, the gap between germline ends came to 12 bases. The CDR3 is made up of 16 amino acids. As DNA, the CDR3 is TGTGCCAGCAGCCAAGATCCGGGGGGCGTTAACTATGGCTACACCTTC. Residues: CASSQDPGGVNYGYTF.

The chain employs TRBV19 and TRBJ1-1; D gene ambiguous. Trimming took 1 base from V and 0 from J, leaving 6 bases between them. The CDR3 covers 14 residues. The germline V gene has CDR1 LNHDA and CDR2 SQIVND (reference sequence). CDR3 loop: CASSIGDLNTEAFF. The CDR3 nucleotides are TGTGCCAGTAGTATAGGCGACCTGAACACTGAAGCTTTCTTT.

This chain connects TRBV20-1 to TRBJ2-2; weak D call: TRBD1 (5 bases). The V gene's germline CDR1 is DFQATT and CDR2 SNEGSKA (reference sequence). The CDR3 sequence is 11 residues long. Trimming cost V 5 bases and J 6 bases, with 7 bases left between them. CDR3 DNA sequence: TGCAGTGCTGGGGCCCCCGGGGAGCTGTTTTTT. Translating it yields CSAGAPGELFF.

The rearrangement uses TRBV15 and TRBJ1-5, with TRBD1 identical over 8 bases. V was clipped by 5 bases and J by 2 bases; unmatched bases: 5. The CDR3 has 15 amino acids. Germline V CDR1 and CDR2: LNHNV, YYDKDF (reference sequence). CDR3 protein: CATSQPGGRNQPQHF. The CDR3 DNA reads TGTGCCACCAGCCAACCAGGGGGCCGCAATCAGCCCCAGCATTTT.

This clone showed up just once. The CDR3 DNA sequence: TGTGCCATCAGTGAGTCAATAGGCACAAACACCGGGGAGCTGTTTTTT. Translating it yields CAISESIGTNTGELFF. The gene calls are TRBV10-3 and TRBJ2-2; D is ambiguous. CDR1 ENHRY and CDR2 SYGVKD come from the germline V gene. The length of the CDR3 is 16 residues. Trimming removed 0 bases at V and 2 bases at J, with 10 bases between.

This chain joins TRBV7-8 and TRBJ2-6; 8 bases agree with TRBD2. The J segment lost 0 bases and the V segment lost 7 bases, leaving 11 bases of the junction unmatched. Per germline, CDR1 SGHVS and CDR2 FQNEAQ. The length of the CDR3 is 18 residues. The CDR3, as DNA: TGTGCCAGCACCCTGGGGAGCGGGGGACTCTCTGGGGCCAACGTCCTGACTTTC. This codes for CASTLGSGGLSGANVLTF.

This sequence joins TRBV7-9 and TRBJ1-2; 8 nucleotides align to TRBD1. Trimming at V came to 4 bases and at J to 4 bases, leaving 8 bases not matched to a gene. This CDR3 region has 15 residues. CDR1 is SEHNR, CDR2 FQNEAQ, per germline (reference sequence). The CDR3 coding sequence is TGTGCCAGCAGCTCAACGGACAGGGCGTTCTATGGCTACACCTTC. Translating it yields CASSSTDRAFYGYTF.

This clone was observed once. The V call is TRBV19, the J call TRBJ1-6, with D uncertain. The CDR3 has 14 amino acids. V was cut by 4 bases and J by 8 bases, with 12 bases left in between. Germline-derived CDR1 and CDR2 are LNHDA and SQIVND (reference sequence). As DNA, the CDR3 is TGTGCCAGTAGTAAAAACAGTATAGATTCACCCCTCCACTTT. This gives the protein CASSKNSIDSPLHF.

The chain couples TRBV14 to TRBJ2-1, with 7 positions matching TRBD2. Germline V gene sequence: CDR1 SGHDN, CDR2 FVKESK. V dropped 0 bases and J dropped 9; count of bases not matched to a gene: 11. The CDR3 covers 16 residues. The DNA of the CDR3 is TGTGCCAGCAGCCAAGATTTGCTAGCGGCAAGGGGTGAGCAGTTCTTC. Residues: CASSQDLLAARGEQFF.